This T cell receptor (beta chain) emerged from a study of tumor-infiltrating lymphocytes in primary liver carcinoma (dated by TCRdb to about 2017). Background for the entire study: Of the five patients (three men and two women, aged 30 to 69 years), four had hepatocellular carcinoma and one had combined HCC and intrahepatic cholangiocarcinoma. Tumors of the five patients were stage T1-T3 N0M0 with maximum diameters of roughly 4.2 to 11 cm. Each sample produced roughly 3.65 to 7.5 million productive TCRbeta reads, and read depth showed no significant difference between tissue types. Across five regions of each liver tumor, along with adjacent normal tissue and blood, the study brought together TCRbeta repertoire sequencing, expression microarrays and whole-exome sequencing. TCRbeta repertoire sequencing covered approximately 35 specimens from 5 patients: around 25 tumor regions, 5 adjacent noncancerous liver tissues and 5 peripheral blood samples. To link TCRbeta repertoire diversity with the local molecular phenotype, the roughly 23 tumor region samples were profiled using Agilent mRNA microarrays. Reproducibility between technical replicate repertoires was high, with correlation coefficients above 0.95 and mean shared-clone rates around 0.88.

Comments on this clonotype: Its antigen is unknown. Germline is not matched at one junction end, which may reflect a read error.

Without any cell sorting, total RNA and DNA were extracted together from about 20-30 mg of bulk tissue using the AllPrep DNA/RNA mini kit. Between November 2015 and March 2016, roughly five patients in China with histopathologically diagnosed primary liver carcinoma had their tumors surgically resected. Chronic HBV infection was present in the patients, and the patients were treatment-naive at sampling. Each tumor was sampled at five spatially separated regions: the superior, inferior, left-lateral and right-lateral poles and the tumor centre. According to histology, viable tumor cells made up more than 80% of every tumor sample. Each fresh piece of tumor and adjacent tissue was cut in two, with one half stored in RNAlater at -80 degrees C and the other half sent for histology. A constant-region primer and ProtoScript II reverse transcriptase were used to reverse-transcribe TCRbeta-specific cDNA from approximately 550 ng total RNA. TCRbeta libraries were built with three nested multiplex PCR rounds, a slightly modified ARM-PCR procedure. Sample barcodes and Illumina adapters were attached in a final 25-cycle PCR using Deep VentR polymerase. Before sequencing, amplicons between 200 and 500 bp were purified from gel using a QIAquick gel extraction kit. TCRbeta amplicons were sequenced on an Illumina HiSeq 2500 with 250-bp paired-end reads. As for the authors' bioinformatics: Quality trimming of reads was performed with Trimmomatic v0.33, and paired reads were merged with FLASH v1.2.11 so that full CDR3 sequences could be recovered. V, D and J germline segments were assigned to the rearranged TCRbeta sequences by MiGEC v1.2.1b. VDJtools v1.0.0 computed clonotype statistics and Shannon-Wiener diversity indices. Except for diversity analysis, only each sample's 250 most abundant clonotypes were used in subsequent analyses to reduce sampling bias. TCRdb trimmed public reads at Q25 via fastp, called clones via MiXCR and kept in-frame beta chains. All rows with the same CDR3 protein become a single entry with the most common DNA and genes. TCRdb's processing, not the authors' own work, is the source of the V and J calls. Present in this sample are approximately 92,000 distinct CDR3 sequences, roughly 69% of which were seen just once. The top ten hold over 9% of the sample.

Beyond this particular receptor, the publication reports: Repertoire overlap was found to be higher between tumor regions (mean roughly 36%) than between tumor-adjacent (approximately 17%) or tumor-blood (14%) pairs, consistent with antigen-driven expansion. With just a few patients in the study, the authors point out that the findings should be validated in a larger study. Because the samples were bulk and unsorted, CD4+ and CD8+ T cell repertoires could not be compared. Just about 8-24% of top clones turned up in all five regions of a tumor, which suggests spatial heterogeneity among tumor-infiltrating T cells. The top 250 clones made up a significantly larger repertoire fraction in tumors than in blood (p = 0.039). Only the TCR beta chain was sequenced, which likely underestimates true repertoire diversity because unpaired alpha chains were not captured.

The sequence came from an older woman with primary liver carcinoma and hepatitis B virus infection. Sequenced input: liver tumor tissue from sampling region 5. Explained via the paper, the cell subset or site label denotes: tumor region T5, tumor centre.

The CDR3 sequence is CVSGASLGQGTEAFF. The nucleotide sequence reads TGTGTCAGCGGGGCGTCACTCGGCCAAGGCACTGAAGCTTTCTTT. The chain was built from TRBV28 and TRBJ1-1; a weak D assignment points to TRBD1 (5 bases agree). For CDR1 and CDR2, the germline V gene lists MDHEN and SYDVKM. The CDR3 covers 15 residues, taking in both the cysteine and the phenylalanine. CDR3 DNA only is kept here, 45 bases in frame from base 1.